This is a list of T cell receptor beta chains from one sample in a study of cytomegalovirus exposure and HLA in healthy donors. This table comes from immunoSEQ multiplex PCR, and its TCRdb copy is limited to in-frame clones, with some not included. This table holds about 150,000 clones, about 64% found once. The sequencing sample was made of PBMCs. The receptors stem from a woman aged 40 to 55 in good health and CMV-seronegative. CDR3s leave out the opening cysteine and the closing phenylalanine or tryptophan.

V: TRBV5-1
J: TRBJ2-3
CDR3: ASSLRQRTDTQY

V: TRBV18
J: TRBJ2-6
CDR3: ASDGTGGAGGANVLT

V: TRBV5-6
J: TRBJ1-4
CDR3: ASSLGQGNEKLF

V: TRBV2
J: TRBJ2-7
CDR3: ASTPSRDRAYEQY

V: TRBV4-1
J: TRBJ1-2
CDR3: ASSSYGGPNGYT

V: TRBV2
J: TRBJ2-5
CDR3: ASSAVSGKQETQY

V: TRBV7-3
J: TRBJ2-5
CDR3: ASSLSGPQETQY

V: TRBV27
J: TRBJ2-3
CDR3: ASSLLWTVDRTDTQY

V: TRBV5-1
J: TRBJ2-7
CDR3: ASTVSGSSYEQY

V: TRBV28
J: TRBJ1-2
CDR3: ASRDRGGRSNYGYT

V: TRBV7-7
J: TRBJ1-5
CDR3: ASSLDRGPHQPQH

V: TRBV4-1
J: TRBJ1-2
CDR3: ASSQGDRGIETGYGYT